This T cell receptor beta chain was captured in a study of identical twins. In germline, CDR1 is MGHDK, CDR2 SYGVNS. The V gene lost 6 bases and the J gene lost 4 bases, with 14 bases spanning the gap. The CDR3 is made up of 14 amino acids. Each CDR3 protein is one row after TCRdb ran MiXCR on the 5' RACE reads. The table records roughly 770,000 distinct CDR3 sequences, approximately 18% of them present only once. These data were also filed under a second study, of T cells expressing NK-cell markers.

This sequence was found in a young woman in good health. V is TRBV25-1 and J is TRBJ2-3, with D uncertain. The sequenced sample was PBMCs. CDR3 bases: TGTGCCAGCAGGGGGTTACTCTCGTCAGATACGCAGTATTTT. Its protein is CASRGLLSSDTQYF.